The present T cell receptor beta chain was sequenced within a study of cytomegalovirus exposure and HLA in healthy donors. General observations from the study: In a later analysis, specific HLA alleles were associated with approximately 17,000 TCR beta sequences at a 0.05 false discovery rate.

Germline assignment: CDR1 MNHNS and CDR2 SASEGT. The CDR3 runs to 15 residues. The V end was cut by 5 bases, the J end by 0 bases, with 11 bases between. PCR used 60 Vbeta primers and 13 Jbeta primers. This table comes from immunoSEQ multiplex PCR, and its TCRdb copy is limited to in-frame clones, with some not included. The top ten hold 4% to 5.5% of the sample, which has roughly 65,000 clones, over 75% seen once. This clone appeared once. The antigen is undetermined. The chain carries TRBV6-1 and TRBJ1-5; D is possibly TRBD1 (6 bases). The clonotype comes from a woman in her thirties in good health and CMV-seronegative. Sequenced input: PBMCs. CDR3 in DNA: TGTGCCAGCAGTACGGACAGCTATAGCAATCAGCCCCAGCATTTT. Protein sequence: CASSTDSYSNQPQHF.